One sample yielded the 25 T cell receptor beta chains listed below, sequenced in a study of blood T cell repertoires in COVID-19. Sequencing was performed with immunoSEQ multiplex PCR; in TCRdb, only in-frame clones are kept and a portion is missing. The table has tens of thousands of clones, 88% seen once; the top ten hold about 2.4%. Sequences were obtained from peripheral blood. The receptors shown here come from a human donor in a cohort sampled during active COVID-19.

The rearrangement joins TRBV6-5 to TRBJ1-5; the D is unclear. The CDR3 consists of 15 residues. Looked up from germline, CDR1 is MNHEY and CDR2 is SVGAGI. The V and J ends lost 5 bases and 0 bases respectively, with 11 bases between them. The CDR3 DNA is TGTGCCAGCAGTCCGCTGCCGGGTAGCAATCAGCCCCAGCATTTT. This codes for CASSPLPGSNQPQHF.

This clone came up many times. The V call is TRBV5-1, the J call TRBJ2-3; D gene ambiguous. This CDR3 comprises 19 residues. In germline, CDR1 is SGHRS, CDR2 YFSETQ. The V end lost 0 bases, the J end lost 4 bases, and 24 bases lay between the germline ends. The CDR3 here is CASSLDGVPFGGSADTQYF. In nucleotides, the CDR3 is TGCGCCAGCAGCTTGGACGGCGTACCCTTTGGCGGCTCCGCAGATACGCAGTATTTT.

The chain joins TRBV27 to TRBJ1-2, with D perhaps TRBD1 (6 bases). V was trimmed by 2 bases and J by 5 bases, leaving 21 bases between them. Germline CDR1 and CDR2: MNHEY and SMNVEV (reference sequence). This CDR3 is built from 17 residues. The CDR3: CASSLAVRDIIWYGYTF. For the CDR3, the DNA is TGTGCCAGCAGTTTAGCCGTCCGGGACATAATTTGGTATGGCTACACCTTC.

This chain connects TRBV29-1 to TRBJ1-3, with unresolved D. CDR1 is SQVTM and CDR2 is ANQGSEA in the germline V gene. The CDR3 sequence is 15 residues long. The V end lost 0 bases, the J end lost 1 base, and 10 bases lay between the germline ends. For the CDR3, the DNA is TGCAGCGTTGAAGATCGGAGGGCATCTGGAAACACCATATATTTT. This gives the protein CSVEDRRASGNTIYF.

This clone was recorded only once. This sequence joins TRBV28 and TRBJ1-2; 9 bases are shared with TRBD1. The CDR3 extends over 13 amino acids. Germline CDR1 and CDR2: MDHEN and SYDVKM. Trimming removed 5 bases from V and 11 bases from J; junction bases left unmatched: 9. CDR3 coding DNA: TGTGCCAGCAGTAATACCGGGACAGGGAGGTACACCTTC. It is translated as CASSNTGTGRYTF.

The rearrangement uses TRBV2 and TRBJ2-7, with D perhaps TRBD2 (5 bases). Trimming pared 4 bases from V and 7 bases from J, leaving 14 bases between. Germline loops: CDR1 SNHLY, CDR2 FYNNEI. The CDR3 runs to 13 residues. CDR3 sequence (DNA): TGTGCCAGCAGTGGGGTCGGGGAGTTGGAGCAGTACTTC. Amino acids: CASSGVGELEQYF.

The CDR3 sequence: CAISASGLRHYGYTF. The DNA of the CDR3 is TGTGCCATCAGTGCTTCAGGGCTTCGCCACTATGGCTACACCTTC. V usage is TRBV10-3 and J usage is TRBJ1-2; tentatively, D is TRBD1 (5 bases). Germline loops: CDR1 ENHRY, CDR2 SYGVKD. The ends were cut back, 4 bases at V and 3 bases at J, with 15 bases in the middle. The length of the CDR3 is 15 residues.

This clone appeared a single time. The chain combines TRBV7-2 with TRBJ1-5; 9 bases map to TRBD1. The CDR3 sequence is 16 residues long. V lost 8 bases, J lost 0 bases, and 8 bases stayed unmatched. Looked up from germline, CDR1 is SGHTA and CDR2 is FQGNSA. The CDR3 is CASQGQGFGSNQPQHF. CDR3 DNA: TGTGCCAGCCAGGGACAGGGTTTCGGTAGCAATCAGCCCCAGCATTTT.

The CDR3 region is CASRTDRLGDYEQYF. The DNA of the CDR3 is TGTGCCAGCAGGACCGACCGACTAGGTGACTACGAGCAGTACTTC. The chain employs TRBV6-5 and TRBJ2-7, with D possibly matching TRBD2 (6 bases). V lost 6 bases and J 3 bases, leaving 18 bases between the germline ends. The CDR3 consists of 15 residues. Germline CDR1 is MNHEY and CDR2 is SVGAGI.

This clone has just one count. The gene calls are TRBV4-3 and TRBJ2-2, with D possibly matching TRBD2 (5 bases). V dropped 2 bases and J dropped 3 bases, with 22 bases sitting between them. Per the germline V gene, CDR1 is LGHNA and CDR2 is YSLEER. The CDR3 covers 19 residues. The CDR3 DNA reads TGCGCCAGCAGCCAACTCTTAACGGGGATACATGCCGACACCGGGGAGCTGTTTTTT. This encodes CASSQLLTGIHADTGELFF.

The chain joins TRBV9 to TRBJ1-2; 7 positions match TRBD1. V gave up 3 bases and J gave up 6 bases; unmatched junction bases: 5. Germline values: CDR1 SGDLS, CDR2 YYNGEE. This CDR3 has 13 residues. CDR3 sequence: CASSAQGGNGYTF. CDR3 DNA sequence: TGTGCCAGCAGCGCGCAGGGGGGAAATGGCTACACCTTC.

The CDR3 nucleotides read TGCGCCAGCACGAAGGTGACAGGGACCCAAGAGACCCAGTACTTC. This codes for CASTKVTGTQETQYF. The chain is built from TRBV5-1 and TRBJ2-5; 7 nucleotides agree with TRBD1. The V gene end was trimmed by 6 bases and the J gene end by 1 base; junction bases not matched to a gene: 9. Germline assignment: CDR1 SGHRS and CDR2 YFSETQ. CDR3 length equals 15 residues.

The chain is built from TRBV7-9 and TRBJ2-4; D possibly corresponds to TRBD2 (6 bases). Germline loops: CDR1 SEHNR, CDR2 FQNEAQ (reference sequence). V lost 5 bases to trimming and J lost 1 base, with 18 bases between them. The CDR3 runs to 17 residues. The CDR3 DNA reads as TGTGCCAGCAGCCCCCCGTGGGGGGATAGCGCCAAAAACATTCAGTACTTC. Amino acids: CASSPPWGDSAKNIQYF.

This chain joins TRBV7-9 and TRBJ1-1; maybe TRBD1 (6 bases). The CDR3 consists of 12 residues. Germline assignment: CDR1 SEHNR and CDR2 FQNEAQ (reference sequence). V shed 3 bases and J shed 11 bases, with 13 bases lying between them. The CDR3 bases are TGTGCCAGCAGCTTCTCAGGGGAAGGCGCTTTCTTT. It encodes CASSFSGEGAFF.

The chain uses TRBV5-1 and TRBJ2-7; D perhaps matches TRBD2 (6 bases). Trimming took off 0 bases at V and 2 bases at J, with 12 bases between the two ends. CDR1 and CDR2 (germline): SGHRS, YFSETQ. This CDR3 comprises 15 residues. The CDR3 here is CASSLVVGGAYEQYF. In DNA form, the CDR3 reads TGCGCCAGCAGCTTGGTGGTGGGGGGAGCCTACGAGCAGTACTTC.

The V call is TRBV28, the J call TRBJ2-7, with 10 bases that match TRBD1. The CDR3 sequence is 15 residues long. After removal of 5 bases from V and 4 bases from J, the junction contained 8 bases not matched to a gene. From germline, CDR1 is MDHEN and CDR2 SYDVKM. CDR3 nucleotide sequence: TGTGCCAGCAGTGCTGCACGGGACAGGGGTTACGAGCAGTACTTC. Encoded protein: CASSAARDRGYEQYF.

The rearrangement links TRBV14 to TRBJ1-1, with 7 bases matching TRBD1. The CDR3 totals 16 residues. V was clipped by 4 bases and J by 1 base; unmatched bases: 9. In germline, CDR1 is SGHDN, CDR2 FVKESK. This chain's CDR3 is CASSLLMTGRNTEAFF. The CDR3 bases are TGTGCCAGCAGCCTTCTCATGACAGGGAGGAACACTGAAGCTTTCTTT.

This clone has only one observation. CDR3 region: CAWGLQGGETQYF. In DNA form, the CDR3 reads TGTGCCTGGGGGTTACAGGGGGGAGAGACCCAGTACTTC. The V and J genes are TRBV30 and TRBJ2-5; 8 bases map to TRBD1. Germline CDR1 is GTSNPN and CDR2 is SVGIG (reference sequence). The CDR3 is 13 residues long. V shed 5 bases, J shed 4 bases, and the junction held 6 bases outside the gene matches.

This chain connects TRBV29-1 to TRBJ1-1; no firm D call. The germline gives CDR1 SQVTM, CDR2 ANQGSEA. V dropped 5 bases and J dropped 8 bases, with 9 bases sitting between them. The CDR3 is made up of 10 amino acids. This CDR3 is CSVRTYEAFF. CDR3 nucleotides: TGCAGCGTTCGAACTTACGAAGCTTTCTTT. Combining the CDR3 with reference TRBV29-1 and TRBJ1-1 gives the whole variable domain SAVISQKPSRDICQRGTSLTIQCQVDSQVTMMFWYRQQPGQSLTLIATANQGSEATYESGFVIDKFPISRPNLTFSTLTVSNMSPEDSSIYLCSVRTYEAFFGQGTRLTVV.

The rearrangement uses TRBV9 and TRBJ2-1, with 8 bases that match TRBD2. In germline, CDR1 is SGDLS, CDR2 YYNGEE. With V trimmed by 0 bases and J by 9 bases, 5 bases remained unmatched. The CDR3 is made up of 14 amino acids. CDR3 protein: CASSVEHSGVEQFF. The DNA for the CDR3 is TGTGCCAGCAGCGTAGAACATAGCGGGGTTGAGCAGTTCTTC.

V gene TRBV5-1 combines with J gene TRBJ2-1; the match to TRBD2 covers 7 bases. V trimming: 2 bases; J trimming: 9 bases; junction bases outside the gene matches: 8. The V gene's germline CDR1 is SGHRS and CDR2 YFSETQ. The CDR3 contains 14 residues. Here the CDR3 DNA reads TGCGCCAGCAGCTTTGGCCGGACTAGAGTTGAGCAGTTCTTC. This translates into CASSFGRTRVEQFF.

The chain carries TRBV29-1 and TRBJ1-1; 8 bases fit TRBD1. Trimming cost V 8 bases and J 4 bases; bases outside gene matches: 15. The CDR3 runs 15 residues. CDR1 is SQVTM, CDR2 ANQGSEA, per germline. The CDR3 DNA is TGCAGCATCACTACTCAGCCAGGGGGCTTCACTGAAGCTTTCTTT. Encoded protein: CSITTQPGGFTEAFF.

The chain is built from TRBV5-1 and TRBJ2-1; TRBD1 is a possible D gene (6 bases). Germline assignment: CDR1 SGHRS and CDR2 YFSETQ. This CDR3 spans 15 amino acids. The germline V and J ends were trimmed by 0 bases and 10 bases, with 17 bases remaining between them. The CDR3 nucleotides read TGCGCCAGCAGCTTGGGCCCCGAGGGGGTCCGGGAGCAGTTCTTC. Its protein is CASSLGPEGVREQFF.

The CDR3 region is CASSLGQVNTEAFF. The CDR3 DNA reads TGTGCCAGCAGCTTAGGACAGGTGAACACTGAAGCTTTCTTT. The chain employs TRBV11-1 and TRBJ1-1; a weak D match, TRBD1 (6 bases). The germline V gene encodes CDR1 SGHAT and CDR2 FQDESV (reference sequence). V was trimmed by 1 base and J by 0 bases, leaving 6 bases between them. This CDR3 is built from 14 residues.

This rearrangement joins TRBV28 to TRBJ1-5, with 10 bases that match TRBD1. Per germline, CDR1 MDHEN and CDR2 SYDVKM. This CDR3 has 16 amino acids. V gave up 6 bases and J gave up 2 bases; unmatched junction bases: 7. In nucleotides, the CDR3 is TGTGCCAGCAGGAGACAGGGGGCTAGCGGCAATCAGCCCCAGCATTTT. It yields the protein CASRRQGASGNQPQHF.